This record concerns one T cell receptor (beta chain) sequence. Antigen: not known. This sample is drawn from a study of siplizumab effects on memory and regulatory T cells. Repertoires were generated with immunoSEQ multiplex PCR, while TCRdb's copy carries only in-frame clones and drops some. The sample lists around 100,000 clones; around 90% were seen once. Study outcomes and limitations: The suppressive capacity of proliferating Tregs from siplizumab cultures remained unconfirmed. A minor fraction of alloreactive clones, and no more, mapped to unstimulated subsets.

Trimming at V came to 4 bases and at J to 9 bases, leaving 13 bases not matched to a gene. Germline loops: CDR1 SGHRS, CDR2 YFSETQ. The CDR3 spans 16 residues. The sample consisted of non-Treg CD4+ T cells sorted from blood. The receptor was derived from a human donor in good health. The chain recombines TRBV5-1 with TRBJ2-1, with 10 bases that match TRBD2. CDR3 amino acids: CASSTLAGEKVGEQFF. The CDR3 DNA reads as TGCGCCAGCAGCACCCTAGCGGGAGAGAAAGTCGGTGAGCAGTTCTTC.